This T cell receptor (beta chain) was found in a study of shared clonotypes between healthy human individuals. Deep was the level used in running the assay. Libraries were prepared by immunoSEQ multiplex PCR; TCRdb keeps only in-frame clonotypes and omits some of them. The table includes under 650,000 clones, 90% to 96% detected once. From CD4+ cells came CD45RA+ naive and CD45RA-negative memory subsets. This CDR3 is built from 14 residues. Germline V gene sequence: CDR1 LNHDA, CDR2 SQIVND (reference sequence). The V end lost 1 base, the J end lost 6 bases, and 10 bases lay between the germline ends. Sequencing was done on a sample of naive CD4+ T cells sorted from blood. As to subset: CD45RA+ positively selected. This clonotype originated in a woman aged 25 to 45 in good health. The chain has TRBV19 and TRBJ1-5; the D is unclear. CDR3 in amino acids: CASSIVALGQPQHF. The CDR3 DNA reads TGTGCCAGTAGTATAGTGGCTCTCGGTCAGCCCCAGCATTTT.